This T cell receptor (beta chain) is from a study of cytomegalovirus exposure and HLA in healthy donors. Losses at the gene ends were 8 bases for V and 6 bases for J; bases not matched to a gene: 15. Germline CDR1 MDHEN, CDR2 SYDVKM. The CDR3 has 15 amino acids. The PCR ran on 60 Vbeta and 13 Jbeta primers. In the original processing: It was a later analysis that counted 83 million or so unique TCR beta chains, of which roughly 11 million were shared. The assay was immunoSEQ multiplex PCR, and TCRdb's table has in-frame clones only and misses some. V, J and clone size reflect that table, while D and trimming were determined from the DNA. The profile shows some 180,000 clones, 75% to 85% of them singletons.

The sample comprised PBMCs. The genes are TRBV28 and TRBJ2-5, with 7 bases aligning to TRBD2. This receptor was obtained from a woman aged 30 to 39 in good health and CMV-seropositive. DNA of the CDR3: TGTGCCAGCCGTACCTTTACTAGCGCTGAACAGACCCAGTACTTC. Protein product: CASRTFTSAEQTQYF.